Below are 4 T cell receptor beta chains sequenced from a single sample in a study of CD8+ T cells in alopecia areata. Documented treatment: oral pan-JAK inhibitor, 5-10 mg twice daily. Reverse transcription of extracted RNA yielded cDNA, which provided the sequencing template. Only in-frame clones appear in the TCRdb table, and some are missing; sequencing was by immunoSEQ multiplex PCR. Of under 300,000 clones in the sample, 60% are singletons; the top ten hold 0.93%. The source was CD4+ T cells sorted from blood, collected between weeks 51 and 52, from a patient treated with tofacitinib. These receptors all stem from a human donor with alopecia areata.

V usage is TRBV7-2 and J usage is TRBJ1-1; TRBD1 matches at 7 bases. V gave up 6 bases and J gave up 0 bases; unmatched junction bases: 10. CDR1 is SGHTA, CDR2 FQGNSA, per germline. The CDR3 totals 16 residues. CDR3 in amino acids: CASRDRDSSLNTEAFF. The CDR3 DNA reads TGTGCCAGCAGAGATCGGGACAGCTCCCTGAACACTGAAGCTTTCTTT.

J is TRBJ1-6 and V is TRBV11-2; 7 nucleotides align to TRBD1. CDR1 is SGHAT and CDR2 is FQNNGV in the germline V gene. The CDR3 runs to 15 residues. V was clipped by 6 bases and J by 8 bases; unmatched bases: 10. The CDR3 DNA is TGTGCCAGCAGAAGCGACAGGGCGATATATTCACCCCTCCACTTT. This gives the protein CASRSDRAIYSPLHF.

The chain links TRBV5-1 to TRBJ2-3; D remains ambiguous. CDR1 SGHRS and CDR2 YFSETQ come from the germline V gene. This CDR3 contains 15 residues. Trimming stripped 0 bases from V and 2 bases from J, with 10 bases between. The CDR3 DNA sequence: TGCGCCAGCAGCTTGGTTGGGCTAGTCACAGATACGCAGTATTTT. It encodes CASSLVGLVTDTQYF.

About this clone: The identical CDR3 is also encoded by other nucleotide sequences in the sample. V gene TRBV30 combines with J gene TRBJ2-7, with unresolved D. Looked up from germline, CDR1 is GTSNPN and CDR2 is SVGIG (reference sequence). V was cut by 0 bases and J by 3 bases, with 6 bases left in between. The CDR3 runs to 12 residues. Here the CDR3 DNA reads TGTGCCTGGAGTGTACTGGGCTACGAGCAGTACTTC. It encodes CAWSVLGYEQYF.